These T cell receptor beta chains were read from a single sample in a study of shared T cell receptors in the human thymus. Only in-frame clones appear in the TCRdb table, and some are missing; sequencing was by immunoSEQ multiplex PCR. The table has about 540,000 clones, around three quarters seen once. These sequences were also reported in another study, on human thymus T cells.

Sequences were obtained from thymocytes. These receptor sequences come from a boy in the first two years of life with a congenital heart defect. Both conserved end residues are part of each CDR3. Each record gives: J gene, V gene, clone size, D gene, CDR3 length, CDR3 protein, CDR3 DNA. D genes are given only for firm matches. Clone sizes are given selectively: once, few, many, or a class where the clone is expanded.

J gene: TRBJ2-3
V gene: TRBV18
clone size: once
D gene: -
CDR3 length: 13
CDR3 protein: CASSPTSRDTQYF
CDR3 DNA: TGTGCCAGCTCACCCACCTCGAGGGATACGCAGTATTTT

J gene: TRBJ2-4
V gene: TRBV5-4
clone size: -
D gene: -
CDR3 length: 14
CDR3 protein: CASSTGLAKNIQYF
CDR3 DNA: TGTGCCAGCAGCACCGGACTAGCCAAAAACATTCAGTACTTC

J gene: TRBJ2-3
V gene: TRBV4-1
clone size: -
D gene: TRBD2
CDR3 length: 16
CDR3 protein: CASSQRLAGYTDTQYF
CDR3 DNA: TGCGCCAGCAGCCAACGACTAGCGGGGTACACAGATACGCAGTATTTT

J gene: TRBJ1-2
V gene: TRBV11-1
clone size: -
D gene: -
CDR3 length: 12
CDR3 protein: CASSPGGDGYTF
CDR3 DNA: TGTGCCAGCAGCCCCGGAGGGGACGGCTACACCTTC

J gene: TRBJ2-7
V gene: TRBV6-6
clone size: -
D gene: -
CDR3 length: 14
CDR3 protein: CASSPRSVLADQYF
CDR3 DNA: TGTGCCAGCAGTCCGCGGTCAGTCCTGGCCGACCAGTACTTC

J gene: TRBJ2-2
V gene: TRBV5-1
clone size: few
D gene: -
CDR3 length: 15
CDR3 protein: CASSLGHGNTGELFF
CDR3 DNA: TGCGCCAGCAGCTTGGGACATGGGAACACCGGGGAGCTGTTTTTT

J gene: TRBJ1-2
V gene: TRBV10-3
clone size: -
D gene: -
CDR3 length: 18
CDR3 protein: CAISESTRDTTGRYGYTF
CDR3 DNA: TGTGCCATCAGTGAGTCGACCCGGGACACCACTGGGCGCTATGGCTACACCTTC

J gene: TRBJ2-5
V gene: TRBV6-4
clone size: -
D gene: TRBD1
CDR3 length: 14
CDR3 protein: CASSGQGAGETQYF
CDR3 DNA: TGTGCCAGCAGTGGTCAGGGGGCAGGAGAGACCCAGTACTTC

J gene: TRBJ2-7
V gene: TRBV5-1
clone size: -
D gene: TRBD2
CDR3 length: 13
CDR3 protein: CASSLAAGVEQYF
CDR3 DNA: TGCGCCAGCAGCTTGGCAGCGGGAGTCGAGCAGTACTTC

J gene: TRBJ2-7
V gene: TRBV10-3
clone size: -
D gene: TRBD2
CDR3 length: 15
CDR3 protein: CAIGPPTSGTYEQYF
CDR3 DNA: TGTGCCATCGGACCTCCGACTAGCGGCACCTACGAGCAGTACTTC

J gene: TRBJ2-7
V gene: TRBV10-1
clone size: -
D gene: TRBD2
CDR3 length: 18
CDR3 protein: CASRPGGGASAGGYEQYF
CDR3 DNA: TGCGCCAGCAGACCCGGGGGTGGCGCCTCCGCGGGAGGGTACGAGCAGTACTTC

J gene: TRBJ1-2
V gene: TRBV7-6
clone size: -
D gene: -
CDR3 length: 12
CDR3 protein: CASSPLRAWDTF
CDR3 DNA: TGTGCCAGCAGCCCCCTCAGGGCCTGGGACACCTTC

J gene: TRBJ2-7
V gene: TRBV2
clone size: few
D gene: TRBD2
CDR3 length: 17
CDR3 protein: CATITRRASGTRDEQYF
CDR3 DNA: TGTGCCACCATTACCCGGAGGGCTAGCGGGACTCGGGACGAGCAGTACTTC

J gene: TRBJ2-3
V gene: TRBV7-9
clone size: once
D gene: TRBD2
CDR3 length: 19
CDR3 protein: CASSLVPRLAGASTDTQYF
CDR3 DNA: TGTGCCAGCAGCTTAGTCCCCCGGCTAGCGGGAGCCAGCACAGATACGCAGTATTTT

J gene: TRBJ1-1
V gene: TRBV15
clone size: -
D gene: -
CDR3 length: 13
CDR3 protein: CATSSKMSTEAFF
CDR3 DNA: TGTGCCACCAGCAGTAAAATGAGCACTGAAGCTTTCTTT

J gene: TRBJ1-6
V gene: TRBV5-1
clone size: -
D gene: TRBD1
CDR3 length: 16
CDR3 protein: CASSEPTGSGNSPLHF
CDR3 DNA: TGCGCCAGCAGCGAACCGACAGGGTCCGGGAATTCACCCCTCCACTTT

J gene: TRBJ2-7
V gene: TRBV19
clone size: -
D gene: -
CDR3 length: 12
CDR3 protein: CASSTSRGEQYF
CDR3 DNA: TGTGCCAGTAGTACCTCTAGGGGCGAGCAGTACTTC

J gene: TRBJ2-1
V gene: TRBV27
clone size: -
D gene: TRBD2
CDR3 length: 14
CDR3 protein: CATEAGGPDNEQFF
CDR3 DNA: TGTGCCACCGAAGCGGGAGGGCCCGACAATGAGCAGTTCTTC

J gene: TRBJ1-1
V gene: TRBV27
clone size: -
D gene: TRBD1
CDR3 length: 15
CDR3 protein: CASREGQGAGTEAFF
CDR3 DNA: TGTGCCAGCAGGGAGGGACAGGGGGCTGGGACTGAAGCTTTCTTT

J gene: TRBJ2-7
V gene: TRBV4-1
clone size: -
D gene: -
CDR3 length: 18
CDR3 protein: CASSQDKIGEASSNEQYF
CDR3 DNA: TGCGCCAGCAGCCAAGATAAGATAGGCGAAGCTAGCAGCAACGAGCAGTACTTC

J gene: TRBJ2-5
V gene: TRBV5-6
clone size: -
D gene: TRBD2
CDR3 length: 19
CDR3 protein: CASSFDLGLAGLPQETQYF
CDR3 DNA: TGTGCCAGCAGCTTTGACCTGGGACTAGCGGGGCTACCTCAAGAGACCCAGTACTTC

J gene: TRBJ2-5
V gene: TRBV19
clone size: -
D gene: TRBD1
CDR3 length: 17
CDR3 protein: CASSIKGWGQMQETQYF
CDR3 DNA: TGTGCCAGTAGTATTAAGGGGTGGGGACAGATGCAAGAGACCCAGTACTTC

J gene: TRBJ2-1
V gene: TRBV27
clone size: -
D gene: TRBD2
CDR3 length: 18
CDR3 protein: CASGGTSGPLDPGDEQFF
CDR3 DNA: TGTGCCAGCGGGGGTACTAGCGGGCCACTGGACCCGGGGGATGAGCAGTTCTTC

J gene: TRBJ2-7
V gene: TRBV2
clone size: -
D gene: -
CDR3 length: 16
CDR3 protein: CASSEPEEGSVNEQYF
CDR3 DNA: TGTGCCAGCAGTGAACCCGAGGAGGGTTCGGTGAACGAGCAGTACTTC

J gene: TRBJ2-3
V gene: TRBV19
clone size: -
D gene: TRBD2
CDR3 length: 17
CDR3 protein: CASSISGGPLDTDTQYF
CDR3 DNA: TGTGCCAGTAGTATTTCGGGAGGCCCTCTGGACACAGATACGCAGTATTTT

J gene: TRBJ2-7
V gene: TRBV7-8
clone size: few
D gene: -
CDR3 length: 14
CDR3 protein: CASSKRDNSYEQYF
CDR3 DNA: TGTGCCAGCAGCAAACGGGACAACTCCTACGAGCAGTACTTC

J gene: TRBJ2-1
V gene: TRBV5-1
clone size: -
D gene: TRBD2
CDR3 length: 15
CDR3 protein: CASSSTSGMGNEQFF
CDR3 DNA: TGCGCCAGCAGCTCCACTAGCGGGATGGGCAATGAGCAGTTCTTC

J gene: TRBJ2-4
V gene: TRBV5-6
clone size: -
D gene: -
CDR3 length: 14
CDR3 protein: CASSFWEVENIQYF
CDR3 DNA: TGTGCCAGCAGCTTTTGGGAGGTTGAGAACATTCAGTACTTC